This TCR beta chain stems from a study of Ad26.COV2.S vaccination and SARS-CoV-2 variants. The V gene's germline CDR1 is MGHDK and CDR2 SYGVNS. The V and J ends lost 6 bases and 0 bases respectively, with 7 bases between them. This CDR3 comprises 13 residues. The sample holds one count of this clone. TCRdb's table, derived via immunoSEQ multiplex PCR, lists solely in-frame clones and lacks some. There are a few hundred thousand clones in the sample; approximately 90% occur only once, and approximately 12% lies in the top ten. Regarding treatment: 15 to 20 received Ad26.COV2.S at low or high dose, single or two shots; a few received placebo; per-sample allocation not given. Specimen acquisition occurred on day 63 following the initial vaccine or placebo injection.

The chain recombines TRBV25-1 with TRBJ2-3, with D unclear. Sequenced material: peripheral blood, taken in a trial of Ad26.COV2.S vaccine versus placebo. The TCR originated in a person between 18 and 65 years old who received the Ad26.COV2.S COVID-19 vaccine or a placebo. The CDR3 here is CASSLYSTDTQYF. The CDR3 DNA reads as TGTGCCAGCAGCTTATATAGCACAGATACGCAGTATTTT.